One and the same sample provided the 17 T cell receptor beta chains below, sequenced in a study of shared clonotypes between healthy human individuals. CD45RO-negative cells were positively selected for CCR7, leaving out terminally differentiated effector memory CD45RA+ cells. Clones were sequenced by immunoSEQ multiplex PCR, and TCRdb holds only the in-frame ones, with some missing. This table has roughly 2.1 million clones, about 93% appearing once. Sample: naive CD8+ T cells from PBMCs. The receptors originated from a man younger than 35 in good health. Some clones in this sample may be carry-over from other donors' samples.

V usage is TRBV28 and J usage is TRBJ2-1; tentative D call: TRBD2 (6 bases). Germline V gene sequence: CDR1 MDHEN, CDR2 SYDVKM. V dropped 6 bases and J dropped 3 bases, with 9 bases sitting between them. The CDR3 loop spans 13 amino acids. For the CDR3, the DNA is TGTGCCAGCAGACTAGCCCACTACAATGAGCAGTTCTTC. It yields the protein CASRLAHYNEQFF.

V is TRBV2 and J is TRBJ1-5; possibly TRBD1 for D (5 bases). The V and J ends lost 6 bases and 0 bases respectively, with 9 bases between them. CDR1 SNHLY and CDR2 FYNNEI come from the germline V gene. The CDR3 contains 14 residues. The CDR3 sequence is CASRGAYSNQPQHF. As DNA, the CDR3 is TGTGCCAGCAGAGGGGCTTATAGCAATCAGCCCCAGCATTTT.

This clone was recorded once. The identical CDR3 is also encoded by other nucleotide sequences in the sample. The chain carries TRBV27 and TRBJ1-1; D call uncertain. Per the germline V gene, CDR1 is MNHEY and CDR2 is SMNVEV (reference sequence). This CDR3 comprises 13 residues. V gave up 2 bases and J gave up 0 bases, with 4 bases separating them. The CDR3 nucleotides are TGTGCCAGCAGTTTAGTGTTGAACACTGAAGCTTTCTTT. Encoded protein: CASSLVLNTEAFF.

The chain joins TRBV9 to TRBJ1-2; D may be TRBD1 (6 bases). The CDR3 length is 15 residues. CDR1 is SGDLS, CDR2 YYNGEE, per germline. The V end was cut by 0 bases, the J end by 1 base, with 10 bases between. CDR3 bases: TGTGCCAGCAGCGTAGCTGGGACAAATAACTATGGCTACACCTTC. Amino acids: CASSVAGTNNYGYTF.

The chain recombines TRBV5-6 with TRBJ2-7; the D gene could be TRBD1 or TRBD2 (5 bases each). V shed 0 bases and J shed 0 bases, with 10 bases lying between them. The CDR3 is 15 amino acids. CDR1 and CDR2 from the germline V gene are SGHDT and YYEEEE. Here the CDR3 DNA reads TGTGCCAGCAGCTTGGGAGGGGCAAGCTCCTACGAGCAGTACTTC. Translating it yields CASSLGGASSYEQYF.

V gene TRBV7-3 combines with J gene TRBJ1-2; possible D gene TRBD1, 5 bases. The V end lost 5 bases, the J end lost 8 bases, and 15 bases lay between the germline ends. In germline, CDR1 is SGHTA, CDR2 FQGTGA. The CDR3 has 13 amino acids. CDR3 sequence (DNA): TGTGCCAGCAGCCCCAGGGTTATGTGGGGCTACACCTTC. Translation: CASSPRVMWGYTF.

J is TRBJ2-7 and V is TRBV15; 9 bases line up with TRBD2. Germline lookup yields CDR1 LNHNV and CDR2 YYDKDF (reference sequence). The CDR3 loop spans 15 amino acids. V dropped 5 bases and J dropped 6; count of bases not matched to a gene: 11. In DNA form, the CDR3 reads TGTGCCACCAGCGGAAGGACTAGCGTAAGGGGCGAGCAGTACTTC. It encodes CATSGRTSVRGEQYF. Based on the CDR3 plus reference TRBV15 and TRBJ2-7, the full variable domain is DAMVIQNPRYQVTQFGKPVTLSCSQTLNHNVMYWYQQKSSQAPKLLFHYYDKDFNNEADTPDNFQSRRPNTSFCFLDIRSPGLGDTAMYLCATSGRTSVRGEQYFGPGTRLTVT.

The chain couples TRBV5-1 to TRBJ2-7; D gene ambiguous. Germline values: CDR1 SGHRS, CDR2 YFSETQ. This CDR3 comprises 16 residues. V shed 0 bases and J shed 0 bases, with 13 bases lying between them. The DNA of the CDR3 is TGCGCCAGCAGCTTGGCCGCCCTGGGGATCTCCTACGAGCAGTACTTC. It translates to CASSLAALGISYEQYF. Drawing the rest from reference TRBV5-1 and TRBJ2-7, the complete variable domain is KAGVTQTPRYLIKTRGQQVTLSCSPISGHRSVSWYQQTPGQGLQFLFEYFSETQRNKGNFPGRFSGRQFSNSRSEMNVSTLELGDSALYLCASSLAALGISYEQYFGPGTRLTVT.

V is TRBV9 and J is TRBJ2-1, with 9 bases identical to TRBD2. The CDR3 is 15 amino acids. In germline, CDR1 is SGDLS, CDR2 YYNGEE. The J segment lost 6 bases and the V segment lost 0 bases, leaving 4 bases of the junction unmatched. CDR3 sequence (DNA): TGTGCCAGCAGCGTAGGGCGGGAGGGATCCAATGAGCAGTTCTTC. Its translation: CASSVGREGSNEQFF.

The count of this clone is one. V gene TRBV4-2 combines with J gene TRBJ1-3, with D hard to call. V was shortened by 4 bases and J by 3 bases, with 13 bases between the two germline ends. This CDR3 has 15 residues. Germline V gene sequence: CDR1 LGHNA, CDR2 YNFKEQ. CDR3 in DNA: TGTGCCAGCAGCCGGGTCGGGGATCTTGGAAACACCATATATTTT. Amino acids: CASSRVGDLGNTIYF.

The chain couples TRBV7-8 to TRBJ1-1; D is perhaps TRBD1 (5 bases). The CDR3 covers 15 residues. The germline V and J ends were trimmed by 2 bases and 1 base, with 11 bases remaining between them. Germline lookup yields CDR1 SGHVS and CDR2 FQNEAQ. CDR3: CASSLSGRANTEAFF. The CDR3 nucleotides read TGTGCCAGCAGCTTATCTGGCAGGGCGAACACTGAAGCTTTCTTT. Full variable domain (outside the CDR3, taken from reference TRBV7-8 and TRBJ1-1): GAGVSQSPRYKVAKRGQDVALRCDPISGHVSLFWYQQALGQGPEFLTYFQNEAQLDKSGLPSDRFFAERPEGSVSTLKIQRTQQEDSAVYLCASSLSGRANTEAFFGQGTRLTVV.

The chain recombines TRBV10-3 with TRBJ2-7; D is undetermined. V dropped 4 bases and J dropped 1 base, with 14 bases sitting between them. This CDR3 is built from 15 residues. Germline assignment: CDR1 ENHRY and CDR2 SYGVKD. DNA of the CDR3: TGTGCCATCAGTGCCGAAGGTCTGGGGTCCTACGAGCAGTACTTC. Amino acids: CAISAEGLGSYEQYF.

V gene TRBV11-2 combines with J gene TRBJ2-2, with no clear D. The CDR3 has 13 amino acids. Germline CDR1 SGHAT, CDR2 FQNNGV. Trimming stripped 5 bases from V and 7 bases from J, with 11 bases between. CDR3 residues: CASSQPEGGELFF. DNA for the CDR3: TGTGCCAGCAGCCAACCGGAAGGCGGGGAGCTGTTTTTT.

The chain recombines TRBV28 with TRBJ2-3; D is perhaps TRBD2 (5 bases). Trimming stripped 7 bases from V and 0 bases from J, with 20 bases between. CDR1 is MDHEN and CDR2 is SYDVKM in the germline V gene. The CDR3 runs to 17 residues. CDR3 bases: TGTGCCAGCACACCCCCCCGGGGAGAACCTAGCACAGATACGCAGTATTTT. Protein sequence: CASTPPRGEPSTDTQYF.

V and J are TRBV2 and TRBJ2-1, with 11 positions matching TRBD2. Trimming at V came to 7 bases and at J to 4 bases, leaving 15 bases not matched to a gene. The CDR3 has 18 residues. The germline V gene encodes CDR1 SNHLY and CDR2 FYNNEI. This CDR3 reads CASIGRLAGGGSYNEQFF. CDR3 bases: TGTGCCAGCATAGGCAGGCTAGCGGGAGGAGGGTCGTACAATGAGCAGTTCTTC.

The chain joins TRBV4-3 to TRBJ2-3, with a weak D call TRBD2 (5 bases). The CDR3 loop spans 14 amino acids. The ends were cut back, 5 bases at V and 1 base at J, with 10 bases in the middle. Germline values: CDR1 LGHNA, CDR2 YSLEER. CDR3 nucleotide sequence: TGCGCCAGCAGCAGGTTGGAGGGCACAGATACGCAGTATTTT. It encodes CASSRLEGTDTQYF.

J is TRBJ2-2 and V is TRBV7-9, with TRBD2 as a possible D gene (6 bases). The CDR3 has 13 amino acids. V was trimmed by 6 bases and J by 7 bases, leaving 12 bases between them. Looked up from germline, CDR1 is SEHNR and CDR2 is FQNEAQ (reference sequence). In DNA, the CDR3 is TGTGCCAGCAGACGGGGGTACGACGGGGAGCTGTTTTTT. Amino acid sequence: CASRRGYDGELFF.